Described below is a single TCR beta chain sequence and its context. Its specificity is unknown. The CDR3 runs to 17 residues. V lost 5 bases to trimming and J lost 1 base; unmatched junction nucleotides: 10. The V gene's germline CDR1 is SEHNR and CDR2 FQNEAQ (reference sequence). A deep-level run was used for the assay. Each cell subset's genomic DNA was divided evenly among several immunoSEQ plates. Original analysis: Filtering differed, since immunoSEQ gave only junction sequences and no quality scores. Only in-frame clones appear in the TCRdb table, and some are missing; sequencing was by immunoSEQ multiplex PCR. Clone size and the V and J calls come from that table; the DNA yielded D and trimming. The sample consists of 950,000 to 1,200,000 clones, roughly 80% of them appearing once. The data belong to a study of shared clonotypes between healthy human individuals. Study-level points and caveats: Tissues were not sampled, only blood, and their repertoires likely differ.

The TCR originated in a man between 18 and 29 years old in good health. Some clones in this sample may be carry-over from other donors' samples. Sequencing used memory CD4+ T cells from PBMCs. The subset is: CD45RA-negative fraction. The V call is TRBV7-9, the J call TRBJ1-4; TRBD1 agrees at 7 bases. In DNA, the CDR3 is TGTGCCAGCAGCGGCTGGGACAGACTGCAAACTAATGAAAAACTGTTTTTT. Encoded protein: CASSGWDRLQTNEKLFF.